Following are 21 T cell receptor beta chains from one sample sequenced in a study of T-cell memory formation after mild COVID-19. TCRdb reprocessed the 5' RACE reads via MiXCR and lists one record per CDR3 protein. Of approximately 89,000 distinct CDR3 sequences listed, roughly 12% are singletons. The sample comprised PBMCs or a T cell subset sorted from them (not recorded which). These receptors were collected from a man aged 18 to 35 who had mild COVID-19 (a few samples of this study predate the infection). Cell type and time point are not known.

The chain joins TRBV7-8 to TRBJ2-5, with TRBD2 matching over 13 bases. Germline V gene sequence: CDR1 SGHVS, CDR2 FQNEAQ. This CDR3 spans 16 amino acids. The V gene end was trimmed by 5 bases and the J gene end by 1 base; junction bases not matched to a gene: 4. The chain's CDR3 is CASSRGLAGLQETQYF. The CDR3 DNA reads TGTGCCAGCAGCCGGGGACTAGCGGGACTCCAAGAGACCCAGTACTTC.

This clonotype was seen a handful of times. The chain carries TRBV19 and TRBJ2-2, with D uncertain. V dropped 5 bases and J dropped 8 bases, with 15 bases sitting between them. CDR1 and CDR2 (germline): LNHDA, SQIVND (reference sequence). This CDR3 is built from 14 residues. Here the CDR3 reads CASSYGRRRGELFF. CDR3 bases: TGTGCCAGTAGTTACGGCAGAAGAAGGGGGGAGCTGTTTTTT. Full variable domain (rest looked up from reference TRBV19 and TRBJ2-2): DGGITQSPKYLFRKEGQNVTLSCEQNLNHDAMYWYRQDPGQGLRLIYYSQIVNDFQKGDIAEGYSVSREKKESFPLTVTSAQKNPTAFYLCASSYGRRRGELFFGEGSRLTVL.

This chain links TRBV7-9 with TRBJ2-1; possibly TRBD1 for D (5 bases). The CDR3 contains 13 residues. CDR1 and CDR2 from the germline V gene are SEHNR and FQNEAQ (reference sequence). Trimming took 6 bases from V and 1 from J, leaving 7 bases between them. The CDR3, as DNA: TGTGCCAGCAGTAGACAGTCCTACAATGAGCAGTTCTTC. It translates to CASSRQSYNEQFF.

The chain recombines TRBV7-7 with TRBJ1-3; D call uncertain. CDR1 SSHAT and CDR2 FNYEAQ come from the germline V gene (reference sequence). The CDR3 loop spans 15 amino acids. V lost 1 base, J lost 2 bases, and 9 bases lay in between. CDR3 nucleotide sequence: TGTGCCAGCAGCTTAGGAGCGGCACCTGGAAACACCATATATTTT. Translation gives CASSLGAAPGNTIYF.

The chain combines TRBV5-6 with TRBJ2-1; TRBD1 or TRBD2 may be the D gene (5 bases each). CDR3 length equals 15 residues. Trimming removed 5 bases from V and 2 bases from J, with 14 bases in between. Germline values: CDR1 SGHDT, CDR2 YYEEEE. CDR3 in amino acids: CASSPYGTAYNEQFF. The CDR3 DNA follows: TGTGCCAGCAGTCCGTATGGGACGGCCTACAATGAGCAGTTCTTC.

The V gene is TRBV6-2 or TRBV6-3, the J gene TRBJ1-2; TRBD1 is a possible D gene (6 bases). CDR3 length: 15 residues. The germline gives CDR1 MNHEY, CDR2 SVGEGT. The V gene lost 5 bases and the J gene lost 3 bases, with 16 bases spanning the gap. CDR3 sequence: CASSEEEQGYYGYTF. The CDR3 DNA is TGTGCCAGCAGTGAAGAGGAACAGGGCTACTATGGCTACACCTTC.

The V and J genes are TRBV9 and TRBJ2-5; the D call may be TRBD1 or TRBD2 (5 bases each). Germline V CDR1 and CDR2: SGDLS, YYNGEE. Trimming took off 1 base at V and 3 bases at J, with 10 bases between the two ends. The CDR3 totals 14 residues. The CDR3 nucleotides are TGTGCCAGCAGCGTATCGGGGCGCGAAGAGACCCAGTACTTC. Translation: CASSVSGREETQYF.

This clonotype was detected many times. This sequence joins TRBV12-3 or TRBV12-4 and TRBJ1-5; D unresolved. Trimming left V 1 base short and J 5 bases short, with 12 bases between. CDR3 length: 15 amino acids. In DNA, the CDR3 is TGTGCCAGCAGTTTAGGGCAGTCCCCCGATCAGCCCCAGCATTTT. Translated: CASSLGQSPDQPQHF.

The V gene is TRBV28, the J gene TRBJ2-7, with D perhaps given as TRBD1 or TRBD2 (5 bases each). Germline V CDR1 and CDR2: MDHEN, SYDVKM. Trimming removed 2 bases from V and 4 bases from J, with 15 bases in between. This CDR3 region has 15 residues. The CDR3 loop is CASSLTGTSPYEQYV. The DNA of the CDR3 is TGTGCCAGCAGTTTAACCGGGACGTCCCCTTACGAGCAGTACGTC.

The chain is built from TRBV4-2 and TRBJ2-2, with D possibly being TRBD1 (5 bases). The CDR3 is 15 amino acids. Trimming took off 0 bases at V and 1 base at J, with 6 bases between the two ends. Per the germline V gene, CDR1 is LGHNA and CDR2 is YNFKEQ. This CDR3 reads CASSQDGQNTGELFF. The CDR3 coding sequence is TGTGCCAGCAGCCAAGATGGACAGAACACCGGGGAGCTGTTTTTT.

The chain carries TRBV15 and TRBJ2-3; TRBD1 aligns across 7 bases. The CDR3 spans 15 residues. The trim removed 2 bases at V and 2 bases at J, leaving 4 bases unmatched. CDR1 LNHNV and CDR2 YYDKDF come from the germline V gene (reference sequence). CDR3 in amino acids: CATSRSGQYTDTQYF. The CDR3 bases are TGTGCCACCAGCAGATCGGGACAGTACACAGATACGCAGTATTTT.

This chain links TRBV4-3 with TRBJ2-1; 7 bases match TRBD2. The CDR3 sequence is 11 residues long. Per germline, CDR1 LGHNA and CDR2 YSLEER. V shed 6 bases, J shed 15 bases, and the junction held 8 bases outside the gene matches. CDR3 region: CASRHGRKVFF. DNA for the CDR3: TGCGCCAGCAGGCACGGGAGGAAGGTGTTCTTC.

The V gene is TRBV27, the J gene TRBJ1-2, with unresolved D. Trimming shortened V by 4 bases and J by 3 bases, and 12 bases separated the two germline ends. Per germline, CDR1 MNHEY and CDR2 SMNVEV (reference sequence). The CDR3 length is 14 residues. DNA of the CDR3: TGTGCCAGCAGTTCATATTCCGAGGACTATGGCTACACCTTC. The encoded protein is CASSSYSEDYGYTF.

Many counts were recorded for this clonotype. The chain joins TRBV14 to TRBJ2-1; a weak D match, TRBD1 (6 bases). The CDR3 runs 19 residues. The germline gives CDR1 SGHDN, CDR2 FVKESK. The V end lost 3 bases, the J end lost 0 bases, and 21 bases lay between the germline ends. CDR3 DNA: TGTGCCAGCAGCCACCTGGGGGCAGGGCCCCATGGCTCCTACAATGAGCAGTTCTTC. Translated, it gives CASSHLGAGPHGSYNEQFF.

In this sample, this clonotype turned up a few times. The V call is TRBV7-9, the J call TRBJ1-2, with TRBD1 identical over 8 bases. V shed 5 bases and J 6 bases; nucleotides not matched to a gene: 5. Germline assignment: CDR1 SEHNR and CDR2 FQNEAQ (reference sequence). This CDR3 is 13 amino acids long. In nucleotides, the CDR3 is TGTGCCAGCAGCGCAGGACAGGGCGATGGCTACACCTTC. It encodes CASSAGQGDGYTF. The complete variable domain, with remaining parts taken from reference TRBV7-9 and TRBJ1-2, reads DTGVSQNPRHKITKRGQNVTFRCDPISEHNRLYWYRQTLGQGPEFLTYFQNEAQLEKSRLLSDRFSAERPKGSFSTLEIQRTEQGDSAMYLCASSAGQGDGYTFGSGTRLTVV.

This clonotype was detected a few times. CDR3 sequence: CASSESPGNSNQPQHF. DNA of the CDR3: TGCGCCAGCAGTGAGTCCCCGGGGAATAGCAATCAGCCCCAGCATTTT. The chain combines TRBV10-2 with TRBJ1-5; D is uncertain. Trimming cost V 0 bases and J 0 bases, with 9 bases left between them. Per germline, CDR1 WSHSY and CDR2 SAAADI. The CDR3 is 16 amino acids.

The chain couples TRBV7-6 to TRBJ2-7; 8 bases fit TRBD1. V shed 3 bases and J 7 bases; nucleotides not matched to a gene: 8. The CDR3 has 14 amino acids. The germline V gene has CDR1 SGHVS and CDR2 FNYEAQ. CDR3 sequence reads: CASSFSQGAGEQYF. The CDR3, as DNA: TGTGCCAGCAGCTTTTCTCAGGGGGCGGGGGAGCAGTACTTC.

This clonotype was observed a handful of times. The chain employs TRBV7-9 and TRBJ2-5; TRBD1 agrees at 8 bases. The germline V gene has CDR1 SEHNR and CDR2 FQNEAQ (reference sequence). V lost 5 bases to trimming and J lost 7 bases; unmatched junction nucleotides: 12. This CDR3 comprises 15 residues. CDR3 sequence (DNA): TGTGCCAGCAGCCTACCGACGGACAGGGAAGGGACCCAGTACTTC. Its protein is CASSLPTDREGTQYF.

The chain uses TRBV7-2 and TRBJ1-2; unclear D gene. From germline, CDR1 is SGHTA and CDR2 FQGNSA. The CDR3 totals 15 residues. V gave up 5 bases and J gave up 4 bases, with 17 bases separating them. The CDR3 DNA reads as TGTGCCAGCAGCCCGCCCCGGGGAAACGGCTATGGCTACACCTTC. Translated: CASSPPRGNGYGYTF. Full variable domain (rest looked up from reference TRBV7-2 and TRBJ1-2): GAGVSQSPSNKVTEKGKDVELRCDPISGHTALYWYRQSLGQGLEFLIYFQGNSAPDKSGLPSDRFSAERTGGSVSTLTIQRTQQEDSAVYLCASSPPRGNGYGYTFGSGTRLTVV.

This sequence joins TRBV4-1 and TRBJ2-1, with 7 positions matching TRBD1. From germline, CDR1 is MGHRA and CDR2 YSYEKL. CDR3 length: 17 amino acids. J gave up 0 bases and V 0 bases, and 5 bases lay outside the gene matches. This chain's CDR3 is CASSQDVGTVSYNEQFF. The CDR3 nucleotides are TGCGCCAGCAGCCAAGACGTCGGGACAGTCTCCTACAATGAGCAGTTCTTC.

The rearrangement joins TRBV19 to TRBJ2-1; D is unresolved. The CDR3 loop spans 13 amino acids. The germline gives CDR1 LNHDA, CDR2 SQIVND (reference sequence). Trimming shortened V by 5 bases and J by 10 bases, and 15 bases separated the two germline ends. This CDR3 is CASSGRPGLEQFF. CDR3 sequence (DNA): TGTGCCAGTAGTGGCCGGCCTGGCTTGGAGCAGTTCTTC.